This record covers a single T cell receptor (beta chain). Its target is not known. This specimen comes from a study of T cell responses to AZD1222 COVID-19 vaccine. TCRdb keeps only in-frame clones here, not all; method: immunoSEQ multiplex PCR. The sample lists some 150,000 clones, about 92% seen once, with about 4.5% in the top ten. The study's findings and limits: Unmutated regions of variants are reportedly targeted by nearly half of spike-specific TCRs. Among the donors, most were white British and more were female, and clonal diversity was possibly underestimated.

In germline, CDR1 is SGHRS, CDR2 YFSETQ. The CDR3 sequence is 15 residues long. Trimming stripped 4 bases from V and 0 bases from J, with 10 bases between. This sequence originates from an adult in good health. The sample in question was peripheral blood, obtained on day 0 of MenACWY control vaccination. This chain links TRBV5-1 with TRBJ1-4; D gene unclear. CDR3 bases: TGCGCCAGCAGCATCGGACCTGCAACTAATGAAAAACTGTTTTTT. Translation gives CASSIGPATNEKLFF.